This T cell receptor beta chain was identified in a study of STAT5B mutations in CD4+ large granular lymphocyte leukemia. The repertoire was sequenced with immunoSEQ multiplex PCR; TCRdb's copy has only in-frame clones and lacks some. Found here are around 27,000 clones, less than 85% of them singletons; the top ten hold approximately 3%. Comments on this clone: The antigen is not known.

Points from the study as a whole: Patient CD4-sorted repertoires stayed more clonal than healthy ones after leukemic-clone removal.

CDR1 is MNHEY, CDR2 SVGAGI, per germline. The CDR3 is made up of 15 amino acids. Deletions cut 0 bases from V and 1 base from J, with 9 bases between. This receptor was obtained from a human donor in good health. The sequenced sample consisted of CD4+ T cells from blood buffy coats. The chain has TRBV6-5 and TRBJ1-1; D is ambiguous. The CDR3 loop reads CASSYSERWNTEAFF. For the CDR3, the DNA is TGTGCCAGCAGTTACTCGGAACGGTGGAACACTGAAGCTTTCTTT.